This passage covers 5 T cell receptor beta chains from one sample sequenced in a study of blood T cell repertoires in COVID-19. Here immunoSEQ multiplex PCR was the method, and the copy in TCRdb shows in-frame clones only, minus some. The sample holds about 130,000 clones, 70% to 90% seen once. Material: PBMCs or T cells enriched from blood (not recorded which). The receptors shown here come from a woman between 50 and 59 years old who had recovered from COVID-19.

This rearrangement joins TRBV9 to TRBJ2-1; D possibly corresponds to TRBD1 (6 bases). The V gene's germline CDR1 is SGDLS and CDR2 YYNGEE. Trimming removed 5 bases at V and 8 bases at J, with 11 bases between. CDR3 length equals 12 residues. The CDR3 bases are TGTGCCAGCAGTGACCAGGGGTATGAGCAGTTCTTC. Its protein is CASSDQGYEQFF.

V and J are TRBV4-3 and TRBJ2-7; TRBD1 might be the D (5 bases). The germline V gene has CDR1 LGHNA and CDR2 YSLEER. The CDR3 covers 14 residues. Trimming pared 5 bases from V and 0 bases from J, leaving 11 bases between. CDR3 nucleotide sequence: TGCGCCAGCAGCGAGCAGGGTTTCTCCTACGAGCAGTACTTC. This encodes CASSEQGFSYEQYF.

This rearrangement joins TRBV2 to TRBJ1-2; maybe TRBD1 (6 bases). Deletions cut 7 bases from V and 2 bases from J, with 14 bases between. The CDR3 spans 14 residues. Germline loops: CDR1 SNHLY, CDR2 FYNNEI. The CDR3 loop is CASNTDSFNYGYTF. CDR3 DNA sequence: TGTGCCAGCAACACGGACAGCTTCAACTATGGCTACACCTTC.

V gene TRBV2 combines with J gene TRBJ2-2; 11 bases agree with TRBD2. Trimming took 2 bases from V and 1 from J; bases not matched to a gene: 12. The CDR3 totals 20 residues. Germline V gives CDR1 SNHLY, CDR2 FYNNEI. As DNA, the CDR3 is TGTGCCAGCAGTGAACGTACTAGCGGGGGTTCCCGACTGAACACCGGGGAGCTGTTTTTT. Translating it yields CASSERTSGGSRLNTGELFF.

The CDR3 coding sequence is TGTGCCAGCAGCTGGGGAAGTGAGGGGCAGTACTTC. Translating it yields CASSWGSEGQYF. The chain joins TRBV7-2 to TRBJ2-7; a weak D match, TRBD2 (5 bases). Germline CDR1 reads SGHTA; CDR2 reads FQGNSA. Trimming took off 4 bases at V and 9 bases at J, with 13 bases between the two ends. CDR3 length equals 12 residues. Drawing the rest from reference TRBV7-2 and TRBJ2-7, the complete variable domain is GAGVSQSPSNKVTEKGKDVELRCDPISGHTALYWYRQSLGQGLEFLIYFQGNSAPDKSGLPSDRFSAERTGGSVSTLTIQRTQQEDSAVYLCASSWGSEGQYFGPGTRLTVT.